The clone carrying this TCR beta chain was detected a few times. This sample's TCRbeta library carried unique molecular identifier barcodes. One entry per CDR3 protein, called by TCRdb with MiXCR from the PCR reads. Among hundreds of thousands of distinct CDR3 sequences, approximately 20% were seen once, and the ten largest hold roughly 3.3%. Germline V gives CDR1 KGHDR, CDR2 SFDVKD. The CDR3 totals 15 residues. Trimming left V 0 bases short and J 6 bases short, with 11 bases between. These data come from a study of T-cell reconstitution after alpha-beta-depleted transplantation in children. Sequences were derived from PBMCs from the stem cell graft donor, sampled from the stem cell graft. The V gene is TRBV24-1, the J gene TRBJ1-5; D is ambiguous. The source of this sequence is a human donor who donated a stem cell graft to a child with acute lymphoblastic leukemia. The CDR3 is CATSDLSIGCQPQHF. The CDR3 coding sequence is TGTGCCACCAGTGATTTGTCTATCGGGTGTCAGCCCCAGCATTTT.